This entry concerns a single T cell receptor beta chain. Assay used: immunoSEQ multiplex PCR; TCRdb lists only in-frame clones, some missing. The sample yields fewer than 250,000 clones, about 83% seen once. This entry is derived from a study of blood T cell repertoires in COVID-19. Study overall: Researchers got acute and convalescent COVID-19 samples from the United States, Italy and Spain.

This CDR3 is built from 19 residues. Germline loops: CDR1 SGHRS, CDR2 YFSETQ. J lost 3 bases, V lost 4 bases, and 17 bases had no gene match. The rearrangement joins TRBV5-1 to TRBJ2-7; 12 bases match TRBD1. This TCR was sampled from a human donor in a cohort sampled during active COVID-19. The sequencing input was peripheral blood. CDR3 bases: TGCGCCAGCAGCCCAAGCTCCGGGACAGGGGGCATCTTCCTCTACGAGCAGTACTTC. It translates to CASSPSSGTGGIFLYEQYF.